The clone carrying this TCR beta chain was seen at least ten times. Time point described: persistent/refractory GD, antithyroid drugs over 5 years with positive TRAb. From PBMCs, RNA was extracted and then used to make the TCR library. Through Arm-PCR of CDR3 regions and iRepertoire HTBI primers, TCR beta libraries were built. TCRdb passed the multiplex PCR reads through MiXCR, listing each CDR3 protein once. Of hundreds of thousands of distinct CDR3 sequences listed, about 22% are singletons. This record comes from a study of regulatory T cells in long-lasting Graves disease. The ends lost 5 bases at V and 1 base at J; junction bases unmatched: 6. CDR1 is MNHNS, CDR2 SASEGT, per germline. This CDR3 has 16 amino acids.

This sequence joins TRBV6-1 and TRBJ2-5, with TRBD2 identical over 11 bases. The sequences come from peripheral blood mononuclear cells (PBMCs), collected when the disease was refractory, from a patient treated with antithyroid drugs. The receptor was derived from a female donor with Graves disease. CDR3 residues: CASSRGGTSGQETQYF. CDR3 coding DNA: TGTGCCAGCAGTAGGGGGGGGACTAGCGGCCAAGAGACCCAGTACTTC.